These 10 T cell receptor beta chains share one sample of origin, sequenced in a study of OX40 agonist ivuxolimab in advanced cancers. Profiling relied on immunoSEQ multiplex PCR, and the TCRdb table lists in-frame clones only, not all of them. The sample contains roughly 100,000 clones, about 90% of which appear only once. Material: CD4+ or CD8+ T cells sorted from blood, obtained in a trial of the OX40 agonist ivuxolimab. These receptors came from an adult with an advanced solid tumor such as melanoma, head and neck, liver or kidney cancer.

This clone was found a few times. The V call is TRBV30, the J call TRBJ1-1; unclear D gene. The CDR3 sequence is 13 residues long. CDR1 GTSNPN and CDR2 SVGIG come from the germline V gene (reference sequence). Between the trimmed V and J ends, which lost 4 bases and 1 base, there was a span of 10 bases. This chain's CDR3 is CAWNPGSNTEAFF. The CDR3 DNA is TGTGCCTGGAACCCAGGCTCGAACACTGAAGCTTTCTTT.

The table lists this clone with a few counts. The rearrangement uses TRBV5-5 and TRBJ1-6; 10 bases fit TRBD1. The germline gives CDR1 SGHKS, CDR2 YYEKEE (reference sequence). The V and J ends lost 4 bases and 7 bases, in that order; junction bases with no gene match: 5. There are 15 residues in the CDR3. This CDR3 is CASSIRTGGNSPLHF. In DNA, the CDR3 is TGTGCCAGCAGCATTCGGACAGGGGGGAATTCACCCCTCCACTTT.

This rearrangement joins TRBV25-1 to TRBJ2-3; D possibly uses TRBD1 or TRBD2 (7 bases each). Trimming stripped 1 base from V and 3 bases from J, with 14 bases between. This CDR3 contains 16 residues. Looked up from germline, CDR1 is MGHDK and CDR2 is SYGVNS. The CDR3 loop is CASSEFGRGGTDTQYF. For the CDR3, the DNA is TGTGCCAGCAGTGAATTTGGCAGGGGGGGGACAGATACGCAGTATTTT.

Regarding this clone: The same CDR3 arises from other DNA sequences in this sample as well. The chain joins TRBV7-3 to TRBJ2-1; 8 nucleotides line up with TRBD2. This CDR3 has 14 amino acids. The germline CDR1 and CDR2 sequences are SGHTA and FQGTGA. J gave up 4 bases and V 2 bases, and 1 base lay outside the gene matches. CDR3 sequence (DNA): TGTGCCAGCAGCTTAGCGGGAGGTTACAATGAGCAGTTCTTC. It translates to CASSLAGGYNEQFF. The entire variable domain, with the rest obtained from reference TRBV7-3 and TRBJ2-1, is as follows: GAGVSQTPSNKVTEKGKYVELRCDPISGHTALYWYRQSLGQGPEFLIYFQGTGAADDSGLPNDRFFAVRPEGSVSTLKIQRTERGDSAVYLCASSLAGGYNEQFFGPGTRLTVL.

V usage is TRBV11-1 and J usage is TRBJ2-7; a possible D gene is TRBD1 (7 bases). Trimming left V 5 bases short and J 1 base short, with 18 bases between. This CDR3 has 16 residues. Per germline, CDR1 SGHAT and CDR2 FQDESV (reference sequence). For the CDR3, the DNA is TGTGCCAGCAGCCAGGAGGGTCGGGACAGTTCCTACGAGCAGTACTTC. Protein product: CASSQEGRDSSYEQYF.

CDR3: CASSLSRQGREQYF. In DNA, the CDR3 is TGTGCCAGCAGTTTATCGAGGCAGGGTCGCGAGCAGTACTTC. This chain joins TRBV27 and TRBJ2-7, with TRBD1 as a possible D gene (5 bases). Germline CDR1 reads MNHEY; CDR2 reads SMNVEV (reference sequence). The V end was cut by 0 bases, the J end by 6 bases, with 12 bases between. The CDR3 loop spans 14 amino acids.

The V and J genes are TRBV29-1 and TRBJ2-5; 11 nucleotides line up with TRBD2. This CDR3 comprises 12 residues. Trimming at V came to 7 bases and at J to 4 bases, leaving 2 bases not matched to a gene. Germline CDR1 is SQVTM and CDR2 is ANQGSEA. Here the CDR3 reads CSGGLAGETQYF. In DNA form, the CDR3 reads TGCAGCGGCGGACTAGCGGGAGAGACCCAGTACTTC.

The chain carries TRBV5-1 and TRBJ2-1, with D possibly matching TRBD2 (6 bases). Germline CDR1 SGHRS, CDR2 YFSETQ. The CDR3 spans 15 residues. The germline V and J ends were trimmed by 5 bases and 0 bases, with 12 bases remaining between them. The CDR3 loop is CASSLAASSYNEQFF. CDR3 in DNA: TGCGCCAGCAGTTTAGCGGCGAGCTCCTACAATGAGCAGTTCTTC.

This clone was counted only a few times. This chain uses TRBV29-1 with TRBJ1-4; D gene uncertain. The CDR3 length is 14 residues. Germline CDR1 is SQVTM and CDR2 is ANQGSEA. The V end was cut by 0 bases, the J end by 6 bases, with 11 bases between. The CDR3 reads CSVEDVGWDEKLFF. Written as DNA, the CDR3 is TGCAGCGTTGAAGACGTAGGGTGGGATGAAAAACTGTTTTTT.

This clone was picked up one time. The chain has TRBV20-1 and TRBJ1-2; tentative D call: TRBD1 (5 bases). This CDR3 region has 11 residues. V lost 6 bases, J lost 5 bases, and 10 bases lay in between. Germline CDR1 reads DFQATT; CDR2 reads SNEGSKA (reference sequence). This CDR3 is CSATDSYGYTF. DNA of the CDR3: TGCAGTGCGACCGACAGTTATGGCTACACCTTC.